This T cell receptor beta chain came from a study of immune evolution from preneoplasia to lung adenocarcinoma. TCRdb's table, derived via immunoSEQ multiplex PCR, lists solely in-frame clones and lacks some. Of 10,000 to 13,000 clones listed, roughly 80% are singletons. A few counts support this clone. One end of the junction varies from germline; a read error may be responsible. Germline CDR1 and CDR2: MDHEN and SYDVKM. The CDR3 runs 14 residues. The chain combines TRBV28 with TRBJ2-3, with D perhaps TRBD2 (6 bases). The TCR comes from a person aged 65 to 85 with lung adenocarcinoma. Sequenced input: FFPE minimally invasive lung adenocarcinoma tissue. The CDR3 reads CASSLRGGTDRQYF. DNA of the CDR3: TGTGCCAGCAGTTTGCGGGGTGGTACAGATAGGCAGTATTTT.